This entry describes one T cell receptor beta chain. These data come from a study of cytomegalovirus exposure and HLA in healthy donors. Trimming removed 6 bases at V and 8 bases at J, with 14 bases between. The CDR3 consists of 13 residues. The germline V gene has CDR1 MNHNS and CDR2 SASEGT. Generated by immunoSEQ multiplex PCR, the TCRdb table keeps only in-frame clones and is missing some. The sample has about 62,000 clones; 95% are singletons. V usage is TRBV6-1 and J usage is TRBJ1-5, with no clear D. Sequenced input: PBMCs. The source is a woman younger than 30 in good health and CMV-seropositive. For the CDR3, the DNA is TGTGCCAGCAGACCCGGGTCCTGGGAGCCCCAGCATTTT. The encoded protein is CASRPGSWEPQHF.